Only a few counts were recorded for the clone carrying this TCR beta chain. TCRdb used MiXCR to reprocess the 5' RACE reads, holding one entry per CDR3 protein. This table has under 60,000 distinct CDR3 sequences, about 28% appearing once. The CDR3 length is 14 residues. The germline V gene has CDR1 DFQATT and CDR2 SNEGSKA (reference sequence). The V end lost 3 bases, the J end lost 4 bases, and 15 bases lay between the germline ends. The V gene is TRBV20-1, the J gene TRBJ1-2; TRBD1 is a possible D gene (5 bases). The sequenced sample consisted of naive CD4+ T cells sorted from blood. Subset described: naive CD4+ T cells, CD4+CD45RA+CD25-. The receptor comes from a female donor with breast cancer. CDR3 bases: TGCAGTGCTAGGACACCGGGGACCCTCTATGGCTACACCTTC. Its protein is CSARTPGTLYGYTF.